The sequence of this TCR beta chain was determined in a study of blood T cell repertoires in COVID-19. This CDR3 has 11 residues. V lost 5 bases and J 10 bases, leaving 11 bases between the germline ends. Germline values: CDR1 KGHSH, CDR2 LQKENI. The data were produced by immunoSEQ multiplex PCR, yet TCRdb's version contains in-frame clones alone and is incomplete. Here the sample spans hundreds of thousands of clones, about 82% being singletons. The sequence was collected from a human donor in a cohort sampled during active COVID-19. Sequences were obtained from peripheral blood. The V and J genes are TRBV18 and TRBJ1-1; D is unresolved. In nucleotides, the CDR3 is TGTGCCAGCTCAGGCGGGTCAAGAGCTTTCTTT. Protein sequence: CASSGGSRAFF.